The present TCR beta chain was sequenced within a study of control samples from healthy donors and cancer patients. The CDR3 runs 14 residues. V lost 2 bases, J lost 1 base, and 9 bases lay in between. Germline V gene sequence: CDR1 SGHNT, CDR2 YYREEE (reference sequence). Clones were sequenced by immunoSEQ multiplex PCR, and TCRdb holds only the in-frame ones, with some missing. The sample contains 100,000 or so clones, about 89% of which appear only once. The table lists this clone with a count of one. The sequence came from a man aged 25 to 40 in good health. Sequencing was carried out using blood. The V call is TRBV5-4, the J call TRBJ2-5; D is perhaps TRBD1 (6 bases). The CDR3 bases are TGTGCCAGCAGCTTCGGACAGCTCCAAGAGACCCAGTACTTC. It yields the protein CASSFGQLQETQYF.